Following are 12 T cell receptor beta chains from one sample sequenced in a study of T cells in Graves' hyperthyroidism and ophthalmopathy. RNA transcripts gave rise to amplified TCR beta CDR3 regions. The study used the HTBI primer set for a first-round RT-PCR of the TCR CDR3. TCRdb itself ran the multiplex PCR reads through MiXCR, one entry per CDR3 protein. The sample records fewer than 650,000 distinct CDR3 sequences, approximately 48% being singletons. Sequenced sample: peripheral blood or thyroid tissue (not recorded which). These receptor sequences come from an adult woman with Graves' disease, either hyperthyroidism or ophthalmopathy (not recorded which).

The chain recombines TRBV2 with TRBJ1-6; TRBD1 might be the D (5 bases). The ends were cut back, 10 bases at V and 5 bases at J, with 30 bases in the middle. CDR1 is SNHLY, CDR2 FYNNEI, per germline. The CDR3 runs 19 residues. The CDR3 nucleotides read TGTGCCATGGGCCCCGGGACCAACAACCCCGGGGGGGATAATTCACCCCTCCACTTT. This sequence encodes CAMGPGTNNPGGDNSPLHF.

The CDR3 DNA reads TGCGCCAGCAGCAAGGACTTTGGTGGCTACACCTTC. Protein product: CASSKDFGGYTF. The chain joins TRBV5-1 to TRBJ1-2, with no clear D. Germline CDR1 is SGHRS and CDR2 is YFSETQ. Trimming removed 4 bases at V and 7 bases at J, with 11 bases between. The length of the CDR3 is 12 residues.

The CDR3 sequence is CASSLLQPNNSPLHF. Here the CDR3 DNA reads TGTGCCAGCAGCTTACTCCAGCCGAATAATTCACCCCTCCACTTT. The chain uses TRBV7-9 and TRBJ1-6; D is ambiguous. This CDR3 is 15 amino acids long. The germline V gene encodes CDR1 SEHNR and CDR2 FQNEAQ (reference sequence). Trimming took off 2 bases at V and 5 bases at J, with 10 bases between the two ends.

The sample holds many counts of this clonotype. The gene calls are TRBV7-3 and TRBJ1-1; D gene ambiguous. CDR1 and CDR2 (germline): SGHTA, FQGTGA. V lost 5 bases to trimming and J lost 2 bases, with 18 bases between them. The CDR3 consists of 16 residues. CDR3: CASSTTRQGPNTEAFF. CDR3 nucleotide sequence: TGTGCCAGCAGCACGACCCGACAAGGGCCCAACACTGAAGCTTTCTTT.

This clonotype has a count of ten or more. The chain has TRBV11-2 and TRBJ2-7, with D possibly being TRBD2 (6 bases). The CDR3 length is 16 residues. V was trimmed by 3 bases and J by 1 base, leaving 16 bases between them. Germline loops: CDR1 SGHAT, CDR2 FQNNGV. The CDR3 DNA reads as TGTGCCAGCAGCTTCCCGGGGGTTGGAGGATCCTACGAGCAGTACTTC. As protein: CASSFPGVGGSYEQYF. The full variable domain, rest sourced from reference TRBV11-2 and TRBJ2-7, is EAGVAQSPRYKIIEKRQSVAFWCNPISGHATLYWYQQILGQGPKLLIQFQNNGVVDDSQLPKDRFSAERLKGVDSTLKIQPAKLEDSAVYLCASSFPGVGGSYEQYFGPGTRLTVT.

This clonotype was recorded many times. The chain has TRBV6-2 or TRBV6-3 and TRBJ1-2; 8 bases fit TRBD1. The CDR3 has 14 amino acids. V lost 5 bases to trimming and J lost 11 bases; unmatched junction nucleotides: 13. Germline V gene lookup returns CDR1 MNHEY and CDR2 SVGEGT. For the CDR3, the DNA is TGTGCCAGCAGTCCCCCCGGACAGGGAATGCGGTACACCTTC. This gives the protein CASSPPGQGMRYTF.

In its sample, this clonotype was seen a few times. As DNA, the CDR3 is TGTGCCAGCAGCGGTATTGGGGGGCGCGGATATGGCTACACCTTC. Translation gives CASSGIGGRGYGYTF. The chain joins TRBV28 to TRBJ1-2, with D maybe TRBD1 (6 bases). V was pared by 6 bases and J by 5 bases, with 19 bases between. The CDR3 has 15 residues. Per germline, CDR1 MDHEN and CDR2 SYDVKM.

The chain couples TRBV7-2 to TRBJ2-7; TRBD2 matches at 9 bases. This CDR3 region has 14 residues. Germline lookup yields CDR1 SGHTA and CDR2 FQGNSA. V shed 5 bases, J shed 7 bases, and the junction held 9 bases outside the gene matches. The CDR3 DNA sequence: TGTGCCAGCAGCCAAGGGTTAGCGGGAGAAGAGCAGTACTTC. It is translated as CASSQGLAGEEQYF. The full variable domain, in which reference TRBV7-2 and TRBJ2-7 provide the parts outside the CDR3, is GAGVSQSPSNKVTEKGKDVELRCDPISGHTALYWYRQSLGQGLEFLIYFQGNSAPDKSGLPSDRFSAERTGGSVSTLTIQRTQQEDSAVYLCASSQGLAGEEQYFGPGTRLTVT.

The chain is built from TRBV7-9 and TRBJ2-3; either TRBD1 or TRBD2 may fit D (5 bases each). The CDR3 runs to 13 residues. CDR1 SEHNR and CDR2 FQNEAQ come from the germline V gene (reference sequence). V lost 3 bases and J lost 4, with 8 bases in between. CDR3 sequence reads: CASSFLGADTQYF. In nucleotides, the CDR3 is TGTGCCAGCAGCTTTTTGGGGGCAGATACGCAGTATTTT.

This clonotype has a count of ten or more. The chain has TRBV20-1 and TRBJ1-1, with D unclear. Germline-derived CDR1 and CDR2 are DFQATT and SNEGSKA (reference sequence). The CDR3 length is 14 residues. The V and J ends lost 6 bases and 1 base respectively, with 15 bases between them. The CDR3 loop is CSALPQAGNTEAFF. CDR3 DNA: TGCAGTGCCCTCCCTCAGGCGGGGAACACTGAAGCTTTCTTT.

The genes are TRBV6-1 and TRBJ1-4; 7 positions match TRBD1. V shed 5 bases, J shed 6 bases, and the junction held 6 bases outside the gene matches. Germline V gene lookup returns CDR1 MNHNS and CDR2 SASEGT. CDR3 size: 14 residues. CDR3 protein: CASSYRDRHEKLFF. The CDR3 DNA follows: TGTGCCAGCAGTTACCGGGACAGACATGAAAAACTGTTTTTT.

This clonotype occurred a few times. The CDR3 is CASSYSGLNRGLEGYTF. The CDR3 nucleotides read TGTGCCAGCAGTTACTCGGGACTGAACAGGGGGCTAGAGGGCTACACCTTC. This sequence joins TRBV6-5 and TRBJ1-2, with 9 bases aligning to TRBD1. The germline V gene encodes CDR1 MNHEY and CDR2 SVGAGI. This CDR3 has 17 residues. The ends lost 0 bases at V and 8 bases at J; junction bases unmatched: 13.